The T cell receptor beta chain described here comes from a study of shared clonotypes between healthy human individuals (dated by TCRdb to 2020 to 2022). About the investigation overall: Three men and a couple of women, aged 18 to 49 years, made up the cohort. To estimate repertoire size and how much clonotypes are shared between individuals, the study performed deep sequencing of blood TCR repertoires from about five healthy adults. Per donor, leukapheresis produced somewhere between about 0.94 and 9 billion PBMCs. Libraries were prepared and TCR repertoires were sequenced by different laboratories using diverse techniques, in order to increase sequencing depth and limit assay-specific biases. Per donor, three plates each were used for CD4 naive and CD4 memory, two for CD8 naive, and one for CD8 memory. The paper as a whole reports these results and caveats: Across a handful of donors, about 4.5% of naive CD4, roughly 3.5% of naive CD8, about 2% of memory CD4, and about 0.4% of memory CD8 clonotypes were shared. Because the study included only a small number of donors, the genetic and exposure-history diversity represented was limited. Estimated clonotype richness was generally larger for naive than for memory subsets. Sampling was restricted to blood, and TCR repertoires in tissue are likely to differ from TCR repertoires in blood. Compared with non-shared clonotypes, clonotypes shared by all four sorted-subset donors had higher generation probabilities. Pairwise subsampling indicated that sequencing depth was expected to affect the degree of clonotype sharing among donors. Rarefaction of sorted-subset datasets indicated incomplete sequencing despite the large sequencing depth.

CD8 naive samples were obtained by positive selection for CCR7 among CD45RO-negative cells, yielding a CD45RA+CCR7+ population from which TemRA cells were excluded. The donors were healthy, HIV-negative adults with no recently reported acute infections or vaccinations. Every donor was a Caucasian adult residing in Nashville, Tennessee, USA. Blood was obtained by leukapheresis, after which PBMCs were separated by Ficoll-Histopaque density gradient centrifugation and cryopreserved in liquid nitrogen vapor phase. Analytical flow cytometry was used to check the purity and quantity of each magnetically sorted T cell population. Genomic DNA was isolated from each sorted fraction and quantified by UV absorbance on a Nanodrop 2000c. About this clone itself: Its antigen is still unknown. No base qualities exist here, and no much larger clone lies one base off it.

V is pared back by 2 bases and J by 2 bases, with 7 bases lying between the germline termini. The germline V gene (reference sequence) yields MNHEY for CDR1 and SMNVEV for CDR2. The CDR3 covers 14 residues, taking in both the cysteine and the phenylalanine. Only the CDR3 region is kept as DNA, spanning 42 bases read in frame from base 1. TCR CDR3 regions were amplified from genomic DNA by multiplex PCR using the deep immunoSEQ assay. For each cell subset, the extracted genomic DNA was distributed evenly across all wells of several immunoSEQ 96-well plates, and each plate served as one replicate. For sorted subsets, each replicate PCR was loaded with about 200 ng genomic DNA, equivalent to 25,000 to 35,000 T cell genomes. The purified libraries were quantified using a Qubit 3.0 fluorometer, sized with a Bioanalyzer 2100, and then quantified again using the KAPA Library Quantification kit. Every immunoSEQ 96-well plate was sequenced on a separate single-read 150-cycle Illumina NextSeq 550 flow cell. The authors processed their data as follows. The immunoSEQ output contained only junctional sequences without quality scores, so filtering could not match that applied to full-length reads. Sequences were annotated with PyIR, a Python wrapper for IgBLAST v1.9, and V/J genes and CDR3 were assigned using IMGT germline references. Reads were filtered out if the reads had weak V/J assignments (E-value above 1e-6), no CDR3, stop codons, out-of-frame junctions, or ambiguous translated residues. V3J clonotypes were defined as sequences sharing the same inferred V gene, J gene, and CDR3 amino acid sequence. To compute the percentage overlap between repertoires, the number of shared unique clonotypes was divided by the size of the smaller repertoire. Repertoire richness was assessed with RTK rarefaction, the Chao1 estimator, and Recon v2.1 estimates of unobserved clonotypes. Generation probabilities were computed with OLGA for all TCRbeta clonotypes obtained by the gDNA method from a handful of donors. The source is immuneACCESS, and TCRdb retained only in-frame sequences with V and J called. Part of the clones is not carried over; for the studies checked, unresolved V genes explain less than half of this, and the remainder is unexplained. The V and J calls and clone size come from that table; D and trimming were worked out from the DNA. This sample gives around 610,000 clones in total; roughly 96% of them show up just once. About 0.12% of the sample rests with the top ten.

The rearrangement joined TRBV27 to TRBJ2-1; no confident D gene assignment can be made. The sequencing input was naive CD8+ T cells sorted from blood. In the paper's terms, the cell subset or site label means: CD45RA+CCR7+. The sequence was collected from a woman in her twenties or thirties in good health. For the CDR3, the sequence is CASSLDDTYNEQFF. The nucleotides are TGTGCCAGCAGTTTAGATGACACCTACAATGAGCAGTTCTTC.